A selection of T cell receptor beta chains follows, all from one sample in a study of blood T cell repertoires in COVID-19. Some clones are missing from TCRdb's copy, which holds only in-frame ones; the method was immunoSEQ multiplex PCR. The sample records about 70,000 clones, about nine tenths being singletons. Sequenced sample: peripheral blood. These receptors came from a woman aged 55-69 years with acute or convalescent COVID-19. Both conserved end residues are part of each CDR3. D genes are given only for firm matches. Size values are once, few and many counts, or a class for expanded clones, and some rows have none.

>TRBV28|TRBJ2-1|.|TRBD2
CASSSTSGGHNEQFF
TGTGCCAGCAGTTCCACTAGCGGGGGACACAATGAGCAGTTCTTC
>TRBV4-1|TRBJ2-1|.|.
CASSPMRTVSYNEQFF
TGCGCCAGCAGCCCCATGAGGACAGTCTCCTACAATGAGCAGTTCTTC
>TRBV4-2|TRBJ1-2|.|.
CASSQGFRAGNGYTF
TGTGCCAGCAGCCAAGGTTTTAGAGCAGGGAATGGCTACACCTTC
>TRBV5-1|TRBJ2-7|.|TRBD2
CASSPSGGLYEQYF
TGCGCCAGCAGCCCTAGCGGGGGGTTGTACGAGCAGTACTTC
>TRBV3-1/TRBV3-2|TRBJ2-1|.|.
CASSQDRAREVDEQFF
TGTGCCAGCAGCCAAGATAGGGCCAGGGAGGTGGATGAGCAGTTCTTC
>TRBV24-1|TRBJ1-2|few|.
CATSAGAGAGYTF
TGTGCCACCAGTGCCGGGGCTGGTGCGGGGTACACCTTC
>TRBV6-2/TRBV6-3|TRBJ1-5|medium-sized|TRBD1
CASSQDRVGQPQHF
TGTGCCAGCAGCCAAGACAGGGTGGGTCAGCCCCAGCATTTT
>TRBV7-9|TRBJ2-5|.|TRBD1
CASGDYRGFWETQYF
TGTGCCAGCGGCGACTACAGGGGGTTCTGGGAGACCCAGTACTTC
>TRBV6-5|TRBJ1-4|.|TRBD1
CASRLTGTANEKLFF
TGTGCCAGCAGACTTACCGGGACAGCAAATGAAAAACTGTTTTTT
>TRBV28|TRBJ1-6|.|.
CASTAGGGNNSPLHF
TGTGCCAGCACCGCGGGAGGGGGGAATAATTCACCCCTCCACTTT
>TRBV9|TRBJ2-2|once|TRBD1
CASSVETGFTGELFF
TGTGCCAGCAGCGTAGAGACAGGGTTCACCGGGGAGCTGTTTTTT
>TRBV5-6|TRBJ1-3|.|.
CASSLLRGVAGNTIYF
TGTGCCAGCAGCTTGCTACGCGGAGTTGCTGGAAACACCATATATTTT
>TRBV5-1|TRBJ2-1|.|TRBD1
CASSSKQGNYNEQFF
TGCGCCAGCAGCTCCAAACAGGGGAACTACAATGAGCAGTTCTTC
>TRBV28|TRBJ2-6|.|.
CASTSWGLSAAGANVLTF
TGTGCCAGCACCTCGTGGGGCCTATCGGCCGCGGGGGCCAACGTCCTGACTTTC
>TRBV7-6|TRBJ2-5|.|TRBD2
CASSAGLAGGQETQYF
TGTGCCAGCAGCGCGGGACTAGCGGGGGGCCAAGAGACCCAGTACTTC
>TRBV19|TRBJ2-5|.|TRBD1
CASSADRDRGEETQYF
TGTGCCAGTAGCGCCGACCGGGACAGGGGTGAAGAGACCCAGTACTTC
>TRBV27|TRBJ2-7|.|.
CASSFPGETYEQYF
TGTGCCAGCAGTTTCCCGGGGGAAACCTACGAGCAGTACTTC
>TRBV19|TRBJ1-2|.|.
CASSIPPGGGYGYTF
TGTGCCAGTAGTATTCCCCCCGGCGGAGGGTATGGCTACACCTTC
>TRBV18|TRBJ2-3|few|TRBD2
CASTKGLAGGSTDTQYF
TGTGCCAGCACGAAAGGACTGGCGGGGGGGAGCACAGATACGCAGTATTTT
>TRBV7-6|TRBJ2-1|.|.
CASSLVRGWNEQFF
TGTGCCAGCAGCTTAGTTAGGGGGTGGAATGAGCAGTTCTTC
>TRBV7-9|TRBJ2-4|.|.
CASSLVNSFLAKNIQYF
TGTGCCAGCAGCTTAGTTAATAGTTTTCTAGCCAAAAACATTCAGTACTTC
>TRBV27|TRBJ1-6|.|TRBD1
CASSLGQGLSPLHF
TGTGCCAGCAGTCTAGGACAGGGGCTTTCACCCCTCCACTTT
>TRBV12-3/TRBV12-4|TRBJ2-7|.|.
CASSQGETYEQYF
TGTGCCAGCAGTCAAGGGGAAACCTACGAGCAGTACTTC
>TRBV5-6|TRBJ1-1|medium-sized|.
CASSLAGMNTEAFF
TGTGCCAGCAGCTTGGCAGGGATGAACACTGAAGCTTTCTTT
>TRBV5-1|TRBJ2-2|.|TRBD2
CASSLGLAGDTGELFF
TGCGCCAGCAGCCTGGGACTAGCGGGGGACACCGGGGAGCTGTTTTTT
>TRBV14|TRBJ2-7|.|TRBD2
CASSQERLAGNEQYF
TGTGCCAGCAGCCAAGAGCGGCTAGCGGGAAACGAGCAGTACTTC
>TRBV6-6|TRBJ2-7|.|TRBD2
CASSYLGSGGREQYF
TGTGCCAGCAGTTATCTGGGTAGCGGGGGGCGGGAGCAGTACTTC
>TRBV6-1|TRBJ2-3|.|.
CASSEALVPGNTQYF
TGTGCCAGCAGTGAAGCGCTCGTCCCGGGGAATACGCAGTATTTT
>TRBV2|TRBJ1-2|once|TRBD1
CASSGVQGAIMGYTF
TGTGCCAGCAGTGGAGTCCAGGGGGCAATTATGGGCTACACCTTC
>TRBV5-8|TRBJ1-2|.|.
CASSLFGRGISNYGYTF
TGTGCCAGCAGCTTGTTTGGAAGGGGAATTTCTAACTATGGCTACACCTTC
>TRBV6-5|TRBJ1-2|.|.
CATYLSGSVYGYTF
TGTGCCACCTACCTCAGCGGATCAGTCTATGGCTACACCTTC
>TRBV7-2|TRBJ2-2|.|.
CASTPPRGGELFF
TGTGCCAGCACCCCCCCCCGGGGCGGGGAGCTGTTTTTT
>TRBV14|TRBJ1-6|.|.
CASSQVGSPLHF
TGTGCCAGCAGCCAAGTGGGCTCACCCCTCCACTTT
>TRBV19|TRBJ2-7|.|TRBD1
CASRDRVTYEQYF
TGTGCCAGTAGGGACAGGGTCACCTACGAGCAGTACTTC
>TRBV5-4|TRBJ2-1|.|TRBD2
CASSLGGGSYNEQFF
TGTGCCAGCAGCTTGGGCGGGGGCTCCTACAATGAGCAGTTCTTC
>TRBV19|TRBJ1-5|.|.
CASSGLGIGNQPQHF
TGTGCCAGTAGTGGACTTGGGATTGGCAATCAGCCCCAGCATTTT
>TRBV27|TRBJ2-5|.|TRBD1
CASSLWTGGNQETQYF
TGTGCCAGCAGTTTATGGACAGGGGGGAACCAAGAGACCCAGTACTTC
>TRBV6-5|TRBJ1-4|.|TRBD1
CASSYGDREMEKLFF
TGTGCCAGCAGTTACGGGGACAGGGAGATGGAAAAACTGTTTTTT
>TRBV19|TRBJ2-1|.|TRBD1
CASSRPGTGGANEQFF
TGTGCCAGTAGTAGGCCCGGGACAGGGGGTGCCAATGAGCAGTTCTTC
>TRBV2|TRBJ2-2|.|TRBD1
CASSSRQGSTGELFF
TGTGCCAGCAGTTCCCGACAGGGAAGCACCGGGGAGCTGTTTTTT
>TRBV10-2|TRBJ1-1|.|.
CASSESVQNSEAFF
TGCGCCAGCAGTGAGTCTGTACAGAACTCTGAAGCTTTCTTT
>TRBV5-1|TRBJ2-2|.|.
CASNKSNTGELFF
TGCGCCAGCAACAAATCGAACACCGGGGAGCTGTTTTTT
>TRBV10-2|TRBJ1-1|.|.
CASSLTALNTEAFF
TGCGCCAGCAGTTTGACAGCCCTGAACACTGAAGCTTTCTTT
>TRBV5-1|TRBJ1-1|few|.
CASSLVSSAVSEAFF
TGCGCCAGCAGCTTGGTTTCTTCGGCGGTATCTGAAGCTTTCTTT
>TRBV2|TRBJ1-5|.|.
CASNTMYANQPQHF
TGTGCCAGCAATACTATGTATGCCAATCAGCCCCAGCATTTT
>TRBV7-8|TRBJ1-3|.|.
CASSLLAGVAGNTIYF
TGTGCCAGCAGCTTACTTGCAGGTGTCGCCGGAAACACCATATATTTT
>TRBV7-9|TRBJ2-3|.|TRBD2
CASSLGSGVRQDTQYF
TGTGCCAGCAGCTTAGGTAGCGGGGTTCGACAGGATACGCAGTATTTT
>TRBV29-1|TRBJ2-1|.|.
CSVVVAGKGTEFF
TGCAGCGTTGTGGTTGCGGGTAAGGGAACGGAGTTCTTC